The present T cell receptor beta chain was sequenced within a study of cytomegalovirus exposure and HLA in healthy donors (dated by TCRdb to 2016 to 2017). With respect to the entire study: An earlier analysis of fewer than 750 of the donors reported 276 Gb of sequence data and 100 million to 120 million unique TCR beta sequences obtained from around 180 million T cells. An early release that covered around 590 HLA-typed donors contained around 330 gigabases of sequencing data and some 87 million unique TCR sequences. Among the roughly 400 genotyped donors, more than 70% belonged to the genetic ancestry cluster associated with self-reported Caucasian donors. The study aimed to test whether cataloging public T cell receptors could reveal signatures of past pathogen exposure. Using immunosequencing, the study profiled T cell repertoires from around 680 subjects and related those repertoires to cytomegalovirus serostatus. A separate validation cohort of more than 100 different subjects was used in addition to the 666-subject first cohort. High-throughput TCR immunosequencing, statistical association of individual TCRs with disease status, and machine learning were combined to predict cytomegalovirus infection status. A later analysis re-examined previously published TCR beta repertoires from roughly 650 donors and added high-resolution HLA genotyping to investigate patterns of TCR occurrence. Rather than using new phenotypic data, the later analysis identified candidate immune exposures from TCR beta sequences and from how often those sequences occurred across donors. An earlier analysis of about 620 of the donors applied high-throughput TCR beta sequencing to assess whether each TCR beta V gene segment acted as functional or pseudogenic. Donor age, sex, ethnicity and CMV serostatus were collected together with the repertoire data. In a later genetic analysis, genome-wide SNP genotypes for about 65% of the roughly 670 donors were used, and that subset was treated as a discovery cohort. Every discovery cohort repertoire had been produced on one sequencing platform. Both class I and class II loci were covered by HLA typing, at four-digit resolution. The number of donors typed differed by locus, with roughly 629-640 for A, B, C, DRB1 and DQB1, around 560 for DQA1, over 600 for DPA1, and around 460 for DPB1. Roughly 5 DR-DQ haplotypes were handled as single units for association and clustering, since linkage in the cohort was strong. Among approximately 370 genotyped donors of the cohort, an average of about 240,000 unique TCR beta nucleotide sequences was sequenced per donor, of which about 20% were non-productive. Overall study results and their limits: In an earlier analysis of about 540 of the donors, most TCR beta V segments were observed in productive rearrangements about 90% or about 30% of the time, broadly matching IMGT annotations. Because counts were too low, about 18 rarely observed V segments, including chromosome 9 orphons, were left out of the earlier analysis of 587 of the donors. Because HLA typing was missing for some donors at each locus, association tests included only the typed subset. A further reported finding was that TCR beta sequences accurately predicted the HLA-A and HLA-B alleles for most subjects in the first cohort. In a later genetic analysis, a missense DCLRE1C variant was associated with V-gene and J-gene trimming of TCR beta chains, and the association was replicated in an independent cohort. In vitro tests confirmed that a few of the cytomegalovirus-associated TCR beta chains recognize cytomegalovirus antigens. Specific HLA alleles were associated with about 17,000 TCR beta sequences at a false discovery rate of 0.05 in a later analysis. The cohort was sequenced for TCR beta chains only, and without alpha or paired-chain data the features that could be detected were limited. According to a later analysis, most CMV-associated TCR beta chains appeared to be HLA-restricted, and the HLA associations seemed to be driven largely by CMV exposure. Strong co-occurrence of HLA alleles, especially DR and DQ, made assigning TCR associations to individual alleles difficult. A cluster of highly shared sequence variants was judged likely to be a technical artifact of the sequencing pipeline. Linkage disequilibrium might explain the correlated functional status among segregating V segments, but an unknown experimental factor could not be ruled out. The presence/absence analyses assumed that sequencing depth was roughly uniform across donors, and that assumption may not be true. The only immune exposure information available for the cohort was CMV serostatus. In a later analysis, TCR association rates were found to vary across HLA loci, with the most associated TCRs seen for DRB1 alleles and the fewest for HLA-C alleles. Cytomegalovirus status was reported to be diagnosed by the classifier with high specificity and sensitivity in both the original and validation cohorts. A later genetic analysis reported fewer N-insertions in productive TCRs among donors in an Asian-associated ancestry cluster than the roughly 700-donor mean. While some public TCRs were present in many individuals, most TCR sequences turned up only very rarely across donors. The study listed approximately 150 TCR beta chains as associated with cytomegalovirus. According to the authors, the approach could potentially be generalized to other disease states and immunological phenotypes. Because the 87-base-pair reads could not distinguish some IMGT-functional V segments, including TRBV6-2 and TRBV6-3, those segments were excluded. In a later analysis, HLA-associated TCR beta chains were found to be more clonally expanded and to have lower generation probabilities than equally common non-associated chains. In a later analysis, several top co-occurrence clusters were reported to appear linked to parvovirus B19, influenza, CMV and Epstein-Barr virus.

Details on this clone: Its antigen is unknown. No much larger clonotype is one base removed from it; base qualities were not supplied.

The library was prepared using the immunoSEQ multiplex PCR assay. For the multiplex PCR, a mixture combining 60 forward primers for TCR Vbeta segments and 13 reverse primers for TCR Jbeta segments was used. Amplification of the CDR3 region of rearranged TCR beta genes was performed with a multiplex PCR assay on genomic DNA. The amplified TCR beta libraries were sequenced on the Illumina HiSeq System as 87-base-pair reads. For the original study's pipeline: A later analysis counted approximately 76 million unique TCR beta chains across the 690 or so repertoires, and some 11 million of these chains were shared by at least two donors. Raw reads were error-corrected and collapsed into unique sequences with a nearest-neighbor algorithm that merged closely related sequences to remove PCR and sequencing errors. To assign V, D and J gene segments, CDR3 sequences were aligned to IMGT reference sequences. For a sequence to be retained, a match of at least six nucleotides was required to both a V gene segment and a J gene segment. A rearrangement was called productive if the CDR3 had no stop codons and remained in frame with V and J, and every other rearrangement was called non-productive. CDR3 was defined by IMGT convention, running from the second conserved V-encoded cysteine to the conserved J-encoded phenylalanine. The earlier analysis of 450 to 750 of the donors excluded any sequence lacking an unambiguous match to a single V gene segment. In an earlier analysis of a few hundred of the donors, V segments were called functional above 56.7% productive rearrangements and were called segregating when the between-donor standard deviation exceeded 5%. A statistical classification framework was built for diagnosing cytomegalovirus status from the catalog of TCR beta chain sequences. V and J gene assignment, in a later analysis, came from comparing TCR nucleotide sequences with IMGT/GENE-DB human TR gene sequences. Using the TCRdist pipeline, a later analysis assigned CDR3 sequences along with most-parsimonious VDJ recombination scenarios. In a later analysis, each TCR beta chain was defined by its CDR3 amino acid sequence together with its V-gene family, and reads without a unique V-gene family were excluded. To address suspected cross-contamination and a sequencing artifact, a later analysis removed approximately 600 highly shared, low-generation-probability nucleotide sequences. A later analysis calculated a clonal expansion index for each public chain from normalized within-repertoire ranks of inferred template counts. A later analysis computed generation probabilities with a VDJ recombination model fitted to out-of-frame rearrangements, and checked the results against IGoR. Hypergeometric tests were used in a later analysis to score TCR-TCR, TCR-HLA and TCR-CMV co-occurrence, with a repertoire-size bias correction applied to the TCR pairs. To estimate false discovery rates, a later analysis permuted the HLA or CMV assignments 20 times. In a later analysis, co-occurring TCRs were grouped using DBSCAN, with TCRdist sequence similarity added in when clustering inside HLA-allele-positive subsets. For co-occurrence clustering, repertoires with fewer than 30,000 or more than 120,000 public chains were excluded, along with five repertoires with anomalous nucleotide sharing. The table was pulled from immuneACCESS by TCRdb, which kept in-frame rearrangements only. Such tables lose some clones; where checked, under half of the loss comes from unresolved V genes, and the rest has no known cause. V and J calls and clone size are as listed in that table; D and trimming were resolved from the DNA. The sample table records approximately 130,000 clones; 60% to 85% of these occur just once. Approximately 1.7% of the sample is taken by the ten largest.

The cohort comprised fewer than 700 healthy bone marrow donors. At the time of sampling, every cohort member was nominally healthy, though immune exposures that went unrecorded were likely present. The donor was CMV seronegative and was included in the group of several hundred seronegative cohort members. Each donor provided a peripheral blood sample, and peripheral blood mononuclear cells were used for TCR beta sequencing. The Qiagen DNeasy Blood Extraction Kit was used to extract genomic DNA from the blood cell samples. The junction shows trimming of 5 bases on V and 0 bases on J, and the gene matches do not reach 4 bases of it. There are 15 amino acids in the CDR3, from cysteine to phenylalanine inclusive. Only the CDR3 portion is preserved as DNA: 45 bases, with reading frame beginning at the first base. CDR1 and CDR2 were assigned from the germline V gene (reference sequence) as SEHNR and FQNEAQ.

Source material: PBMCs. The origin of this receptor is a woman in her 40s in good health and CMV-seronegative. The chain uses TRBV7-9 and TRBJ1-1; 9 of the junction bases match TRBD1. Here the CDR3 is given as CASSPTGGLNTEAFF. The sequence in DNA is TGTGCCAGCAGCCCCACAGGGGGCCTGAACACTGAAGCTTTCTTT.